This TCR beta chain was sequenced during a study of T-cell reconstitution after alpha-beta-depleted transplantation in children. Germline-derived CDR1 and CDR2 are MDHEN and SYDVKM. CDR3 length: 14 residues. The V end lost 4 bases, the J end lost 5 bases, and 14 bases lay between the germline ends. This clonotype showed up many times. Unique molecular identifiers featured in how the TCRbeta library was prepared. TCRdb reanalysed the PCR reads using MiXCR and keeps one entry per CDR3 protein. The sample has 85,000 to 120,000 distinct CDR3 sequences; 6% are singletons. This clonotype was sampled from a female patient aged 2-9 years who had a stem cell transplant for Fanconi anemia, so the T cells may come from the graft donor. The chain recombines TRBV28 with TRBJ2-5; no clear D. This specimen was PBMCs, mostly from graft donor cells, taken 60 days after TCRalphabeta/CD19-depleted stem cell transplant. The CDR3 DNA follows: TGTGCCAGCAGTTACCTCTGGGGTAGTGAGACCCAGTACTTC. It codes for CASSYLWGSETQYF.